The source of this T cell receptor beta chain is a study of T cell changes during pregnancy in multiple sclerosis. Trimming pared 3 bases from V and 0 bases from J, leaving 9 bases between. This CDR3 has 15 amino acids. Germline CDR1 reads LNHDA; CDR2 reads SQIVND (reference sequence). The data were produced by immunoSEQ multiplex PCR, yet TCRdb's version contains in-frame clones alone and is incomplete. The repertoire has fewer than 80,000 clones, roughly 94% of them found once; the top ten carry roughly 0.14%. The rearrangement joins TRBV19 to TRBJ2-1, with unresolved D. The sequence was obtained from a female donor with multiple sclerosis, enrolled in a pregnancy study. The material was CD4+ T cells from peripheral blood mononuclear cells, obtained after pregnancy. CDR3 DNA: TGTGCCAGTAGTATCACATCCAGCTCCTACAATGAGCAGTTCTTC. It translates to CASSITSSSYNEQFF.